These 4 T cell receptor beta chains were all obtained from the same sample, sequenced in a study of blood T cell repertoires in COVID-19. Only in-frame clones appear in the TCRdb table, and some are missing; sequencing was by immunoSEQ multiplex PCR. Of under 80,000 clones listed, around four fifths are singletons. Sequencing used peripheral blood. The receptor set was obtained from a man aged 65 to 79 with acute or convalescent COVID-19.

The V and J genes are TRBV11-1 and TRBJ1-2, with TRBD1 matching 7 bases. After removal of 2 bases from V and 5 bases from J, the junction contained 5 bases not matched to a gene. From germline, CDR1 is SGHAT and CDR2 FQDESV (reference sequence). The CDR3 spans 14 residues. The CDR3 sequence: CASSLLTGTYGYTF. For the CDR3, the DNA is TGTGCCAGCAGCTTATTGACAGGGACTTATGGCTACACCTTC.

This clone was recorded only once. This chain uses TRBV12-3 or TRBV12-4 with TRBJ2-5; the match to TRBD2 covers 7 bases. The CDR3 length is 13 residues. With 5 bases clipped from V and 4 bases from J, the junction kept 4 bases outside the gene matches. CDR3 sequence (DNA): TGTGCCAGCAGTCACAGCGGGGCAGAGACCCAGTACTTC. Protein: CASSHSGAETQYF.

This clone was counted a few times. The V call is TRBV6-1, the J call TRBJ1-6, with D hard to call. The ends were cut back, 2 bases at V and 6 bases at J, with 5 bases in the middle. The CDR3 sequence is 13 residues long. Germline-derived CDR1 and CDR2 are MNHNS and SASEGT. The CDR3 DNA sequence: TGTGCCAGCAGTGAAAATAGTAATTCACCCCTCCACTTT. Its translation: CASSENSNSPLHF.

This clone appeared once. The J gene is TRBJ1-1, the V gene TRBV24-1; D may be TRBD1 (6 bases). CDR3 size: 19 residues. Germline V gene lookup returns CDR1 KGHDR and CDR2 SFDVKD. V was pared by 2 bases and J by 0 bases, with 21 bases between. This CDR3 is CATSDSTGSLTNMNTEAFF. CDR3 nucleotide sequence: TGTGCCACCAGTGATTCTACAGGGTCCCTTACGAACATGAACACTGAAGCTTTCTTT.